What follows are 30 T cell receptor beta chains derived from one specimen sequenced in a study of prognosis after radiotherapy for stage I lung cancer. Using two-round multiplex PCR, the authors amplified TCR beta CDR3 from genomic DNA. Gene-specific TRBV and TRBJ primers were used in PCR round one. TCRdb fed the multiplex PCR reads into MiXCR, producing one record per CDR3 protein. Of fewer than 30,000 distinct CDR3 sequences detected, about 30% appear once; the ten largest clones hold about a third. The specimen comprised PBMCs, sampled before or after stereotactic body radiation therapy (not recorded which). The receptors stem from a donor aged 50 or older with non-small cell lung cancer.

This clonotype was detected many times. This sequence joins TRBV6-5 and TRBJ1-2, with a possible D match to TRBD1 (5 bases). Trimming took off 2 bases at V and 6 bases at J, with 13 bases between the two ends. CDR1 and CDR2 from the germline V gene are MNHEY and SVGAGI. This CDR3 has 14 residues. The CDR3 sequence: CASSYEGRRDGYTF. In nucleotides, the CDR3 is TGTGCCAGCAGTTACGAGGGGCGACGGGATGGCTACACCTTC.

This clonotype was counted ten times or more. J is TRBJ2-1 and V is TRBV5-4, with D unclear. CDR3 length: 13 residues. CDR1 and CDR2 from the germline V gene are SGHNT and YYREEE (reference sequence). Trimming shortened V by 5 bases and J by 3 bases, and 9 bases separated the two germline ends. CDR3 sequence: CASSFTDYNEQFF. Written as DNA, the CDR3 is TGTGCCAGCAGTTTCACGGACTACAATGAGCAGTTCTTC. Full variable domain (outside the CDR3, taken from reference TRBV5-4 and TRBJ2-1): ETGVTQSPTHLIKTRGQQVTLRCSSQSGHNTVSWYQQALGQGPQFIFQYYREEENGRGNFPPRFSGLQFPNYSSELNVNALELDDSALYLCASSFTDYNEQFFGPGTRLTVL.

A note on this clonotype: A much more abundant neighbour one base away suggests this may be a read error. The V and J genes are TRBV6-2 or TRBV6-3 and TRBJ2-1; TRBD2 matches at 7 bases. Unmatched junction bases numbered 11, after V lost 0 bases and J lost 3 bases. CDR1 and CDR2 from the germline V gene are MNHEY and SVGEGT. There are 18 residues in the CDR3. The CDR3 region is CASSYSLSGILHYNEQFF. Here the CDR3 DNA reads TGTGCCAGCAGTTACTCGCTGAGCGGGATCCTACACTACAATGAGCAGTTCTTC.

This clonotype was seen at least ten times. The chain uses TRBV11-2 and TRBJ2-3; no clear D. This CDR3 is 12 amino acids long. Germline lookup yields CDR1 SGHAT and CDR2 FQNNGV. Deletions cut 7 bases from V and 7 bases from J, with 12 bases between. CDR3 sequence: CASTTGPNTQYF. For the CDR3, the DNA is TGTGCCAGCACCACCGGACCAAATACGCAGTATTTT.

J is TRBJ2-6 and V is TRBV6-2 or TRBV6-3, with 10 bases aligning to TRBD1. The length of the CDR3 is 16 residues. Germline assignment: CDR1 MNHEY and CDR2 SVGEGT. V lost 5 bases to trimming and J lost 3 bases; unmatched junction nucleotides: 4. CDR3: CASSETGGGGANVLTF. The CDR3 DNA follows: TGTGCCAGCAGTGAGACAGGGGGCGGTGGGGCCAACGTCCTGACTTTC.

This clonotype showed up many times. The J gene is TRBJ1-2, the V gene TRBV9; a weak D match, TRBD1 (5 bases). Trimming cost V 2 bases and J 6 bases, with 14 bases left between them. Germline V CDR1 and CDR2: SGDLS, YYNGEE. This CDR3 has 14 amino acids. In DNA, the CDR3 is TGTGCCAGCAGCGTGACTGGGGGGGGTAATGGCTACACCTTC. Translated: CASSVTGGGNGYTF.

Points on this clonotype: A far more abundant clone sits one base away, making this likely a read error. The chain uses TRBV6-4 and TRBJ1-6; D is undetermined. This CDR3 has 11 amino acids. The ends were cut back, 2 bases at V and 15 bases at J, with 8 bases in the middle. Germline assignment: CDR1 MRHNA and CDR2 SNTAGT. CDR3 sequence reads: CASSDRSHLHF. In DNA, the CDR3 is TGTGCCAGCAGTGACAGAAGTCACCTCCACTTT.

Remarks on this clonotype: One base away lies a much larger clone, so this may be a sequencing read error. The chain employs TRBV9 and TRBJ1-1, with unresolved D. The CDR3 sequence is 15 residues long. CDR1 is SGDLS, CDR2 YYNGEE, per germline. Trimming removed 0 bases at V and 5 bases at J, with 14 bases between. In DNA form, the CDR3 reads TGTGCCAGCAGCGTAGCTTGGGAAGTGGGGACTGAAGCTTTCTTT. Translating gives CASSVAWEVGTEAFF.

With regard to this clonotype: Possible read error: a much larger clone is one base away. The chain carries TRBV6-1 and TRBJ1-1; D gene uncertain. The CDR3 is 13 amino acids. Germline CDR1 reads MNHNS; CDR2 reads SASEGT. The ends were cut back, 6 bases at V and 0 bases at J, with 8 bases in the middle. CDR3 nucleotide sequence: TGTGCCAGCAGGTGGGATGTGAACACTGAAGCTTTCTTT. It yields the protein CASRWDVNTEAFF.

Comments on this clonotype: With a much larger clone just one base away, this may be a read error. V is TRBV30 and J is TRBJ2-2; D ambiguous. The germline V gene encodes CDR1 GTSNPN and CDR2 SVGIG (reference sequence). The ends were cut back, 4 bases at V and 8 bases at J, with 20 bases in the middle. This CDR3 contains 15 residues. As DNA, the CDR3 is TGTGCCTGGAAAGGACGAGACCTTCGGGCAGGGGAGCTGTTTTTT. The encoded protein is CAWKGRDLRAGELFF.

At least ten counts were recorded for this clonotype. This chain connects TRBV10-3 to TRBJ2-1, with D maybe TRBD2 (5 bases). This CDR3 has 15 amino acids. Deletions cut 0 bases from V and 8 bases from J, with 14 bases between. Germline assignment: CDR1 ENHRY and CDR2 SYGVKD. Here the CDR3 DNA reads TGTGCCATCAGTGAGTCGGTCTCTGTCGGGGATGAGCAGTTCTTC. This encodes CAISESVSVGDEQFF.

This clonotype showed up many times. The chain employs TRBV11-3 and TRBJ2-3, with 10 positions matching TRBD1. Germline assignment: CDR1 SGHNT and CDR2 YENEEA. V lost 5 bases to trimming and J lost 4 bases; unmatched junction nucleotides: 6. The CDR3 spans 15 residues. The CDR3 region is CASSRTGTGADTQYF. DNA for the CDR3: TGTGCCAGCAGCCGCACCGGGACAGGGGCAGATACGCAGTATTTT.

The rearrangement links TRBV11-2 to TRBJ1-5, with 9 positions matching TRBD1. V shed 5 bases, J shed 4 bases, and the junction held 3 bases outside the gene matches. The CDR3 is made up of 14 amino acids. The germline V gene has CDR1 SGHAT and CDR2 FQNNGV. The DNA for the CDR3 is TGTGCCAGCAGCATCGGGACAGGGAATCAGCCCCAGCATTTT. This sequence encodes CASSIGTGNQPQHF.

This clonotype occurred a few times. With a far larger clone one base away, a read error is the likely cause. The chain is built from TRBV6-2 or TRBV6-3 and TRBJ2-3; a weak D match, TRBD1 (5 bases). This CDR3 has 16 residues. Trimming cost V 8 bases and J 5 bases, with 23 bases left between them. Germline lookup yields CDR1 MNHEY and CDR2 SVGEGT. CDR3 DNA sequence: TGTGCCAGCGGGGCCCCCCAGGTAGGGGTAAGAGATACGCAGTATTTT. It yields the protein CASGAPQVGVRDTQYF.

This clonotype was found many times. The chain couples TRBV28 to TRBJ2-1; the D gene is possibly TRBD2 (7 bases). The CDR3 length is 15 residues. V lost 3 bases and J 6 bases, leaving 15 bases between the germline ends. From germline, CDR1 is MDHEN and CDR2 SYDVKM. The CDR3 spells CASSFLGEGGNEQFF. CDR3 bases: TGTGCCAGCAGTTTTTTGGGGGAGGGGGGCAATGAGCAGTTCTTC.

In this sample, this clonotype turned up a few times. This rearrangement joins TRBV6-1 to TRBJ1-2; no clear D gene. The V gene lost 3 bases and the J gene lost 5 bases, with 10 bases spanning the gap. The CDR3 runs 13 residues. CDR1 and CDR2 (germline): MNHNS, SASEGT. The CDR3 DNA reads as TGTGCCAGCAGTGAGAGCCTACTTTATGGCTACACCTTC. Amino acids: CASSESLLYGYTF.

This clonotype was picked up many times. The chain recombines TRBV5-6 with TRBJ1-1; D gene uncertain. Germline V CDR1 and CDR2: SGHDT, YYEEEE. The V end was cut by 5 bases, the J end by 0 bases, with 11 bases between. The CDR3 runs to 14 residues. The CDR3 DNA reads as TGTGCCAGCAGATTAACGGGGTTGAACACTGAAGCTTTCTTT. Amino acid sequence: CASRLTGLNTEAFF.

This clonotype came up many times. The chain joins TRBV6-1 to TRBJ1-1, with D uncertain. CDR1 is MNHNS and CDR2 is SASEGT in the germline V gene. V was pared by 6 bases and J by 1 base, with 6 bases between. The CDR3 sequence is 12 residues long. CDR3 amino acids: CASRDPNTEAFF. CDR3 sequence (DNA): TGTGCCAGCAGAGATCCGAACACTGAAGCTTTCTTT.

This clonotype was counted at least ten times. The rearrangement uses TRBV6-1 and TRBJ1-5; TRBD1 agrees at 7 bases. V was clipped by 0 bases and J by 7 bases; unmatched bases: 6. From germline, CDR1 is MNHNS and CDR2 SASEGT. The CDR3 loop spans 15 amino acids. In DNA, the CDR3 is TGTGCCAGCAGTGAAGCTGGCAGGGGGTTCCAGCCCCAGCATTTT. This gives the protein CASSEAGRGFQPQHF.

This clonotype was observed many times. This chain uses TRBV20-1 with TRBJ1-5, with D possibly TRBD1 on 6 matching bases. Trimming left V 6 bases short and J 3 bases short, with 12 bases between. CDR3 length equals 13 residues. Germline V gene lookup returns CDR1 DFQATT and CDR2 SNEGSKA (reference sequence). The CDR3: CSARGGPNQPQHF. CDR3 bases: TGCAGTGCCCGCGGGGGGCCCAATCAGCCCCAGCATTTT.

This clonotype has just a few counts. The chain has TRBV28 and TRBJ1-2; D is ambiguous. The CDR3 is made up of 11 amino acids. Trimming took off 4 bases at V and 5 bases at J, with 5 bases between the two ends. Germline values: CDR1 MDHEN, CDR2 SYDVKM. The CDR3 loop is CASSSTYGYTF. The CDR3 DNA is TGTGCCAGCAGTTCCACTTATGGCTACACCTTC.

This clonotype has ten or more counts. This chain connects TRBV7-3 to TRBJ2-3, with 13 bases lining up with TRBD2. Trimming at V came to 3 bases and at J to 4 bases, leaving 4 bases not matched to a gene. CDR3 length equals 16 residues. Germline V gene sequence: CDR1 SGHTA, CDR2 FQGTGA. The CDR3 here is CASSLTSGRFSDTQYF. CDR3 in DNA: TGTGCCAGCAGCTTGACTAGCGGGAGGTTTTCAGATACGCAGTATTTT.

This clonotype was observed at least ten times. The rearrangement joins TRBV6-1 to TRBJ2-1, with D possibly TRBD1 on 5 matching bases. Germline CDR1 reads MNHNS; CDR2 reads SASEGT. CDR3 length: 12 residues. V was cut by 8 bases and J by 3 bases, with 8 bases left in between. CDR3 in amino acids: CASQQGYNEQFF. In nucleotides, the CDR3 is TGTGCCAGCCAGCAGGGCTACAATGAGCAGTTCTTC.

The chain employs TRBV19 and TRBJ2-7; D unclear. V was cut by 1 base and J by 2 bases, with 9 bases left in between. The CDR3 contains 14 residues. Germline CDR1 and CDR2: LNHDA and SQIVND (reference sequence). CDR3 loop: CASSIGERTYEQYF. In DNA, the CDR3 is TGTGCCAGTAGTATAGGGGAAAGGACCTACGAGCAGTACTTC.

As concerns this clonotype: A read error likely explains this, since a far larger clone differs by one base. The CDR3 does not close with the conserved phenylalanine or tryptophan, likely indicating a read error. The limits of the CDR3 on the DNA are not certain, so only TCRdb's listed CDR3 is given. The V call is TRBV6-9, the J call TRBJ1-2; the D call in the table, TRBD1, was not verified against the DNA. Germline lookup yields CDR1 MNHGY and CDR2 SVAAGI. The CDR3 has 14 amino acids, counting both end residues. CDR3 amino acids: CASIYLSDSEHAVV.

Concerning this clonotype itself: This could be a read error, since a much larger clone is one nucleotide away. The chain carries TRBV29-1 and TRBJ1-3, with D uncertain. There are 12 residues in the CDR3. CDR1 and CDR2 (germline): SQVTM, ANQGSEA. CDR3: CSARITGDTIYF. Written as DNA, the CDR3 is TGCAGCGCCAGGATAACTGGAGACACCATATATTTT. Filled out from reference TRBV29-1 and TRBJ1-3, the complete variable domain reads SAVISQKPSRDICQRGTSLTIQCQVDSQVTMMFWYRQQPGQSLTLIATANQGSEATYESGFVIDKFPISRPNLTFSTLTVSNMSPEDSSIYLCSARITGDTIYFGEGSWLTVV.

A remark on this clonotype: A much bigger clone sits one base away, suggesting this may be a read error. The J gene is TRBJ2-7, the V gene TRBV7-3, with D hard to call. Looked up from germline, CDR1 is SGHTA and CDR2 is FQGTGA. The CDR3 has 13 amino acids. V dropped 1 base and J dropped 6 bases, with 10 bases sitting between them. The CDR3 spells CASSLRARVEQYF. CDR3 nucleotide sequence: TGTGCCAGCAGCTTAAGAGCCCGGGTCGAGCAGTACTTC. The entire variable domain, with the rest obtained from reference TRBV7-3 and TRBJ2-7, is as follows: GAGVSQTPSNKVTEKGKYVELRCDPISGHTALYWYRQSLGQGPEFLIYFQGTGAADDSGLPNDRFFAVRPEGSVSTLKIQRTERGDSAVYLCASSLRARVEQYFGPGTRLTVT.

V usage is TRBV19 and J usage is TRBJ2-1; 7 nucleotides line up with TRBD2. V lost 3 bases and J lost 4; bases outside the gene matches: 6. Germline CDR1 reads LNHDA; CDR2 reads SQIVND (reference sequence). The CDR3 is 15 amino acids. CDR3 coding DNA: TGTGCCAGTAGTATCGGCGGGAGCGGGTACAATGAGCAGTTCTTC. Translation gives CASSIGGSGYNEQFF.

This clonotype has a handful of counts. CDR3 sequence: CAISERERETQYF. The CDR3 DNA reads TGTGCCATCAGTGAGAGGGAGCGAGAGACCCAGTACTTC. V gene TRBV10-3 combines with J gene TRBJ2-5; tentative D call: TRBD2 (5 bases). The CDR3 extends over 13 amino acids. Trimming took off 2 bases at V and 4 bases at J, with 8 bases between the two ends. In germline, CDR1 is ENHRY, CDR2 SYGVKD.

This clonotype has ten or more counts. The chain recombines TRBV28 with TRBJ1-2, with TRBD1 as a possible D gene (5 bases). Germline V CDR1 and CDR2: MDHEN, SYDVKM. V was trimmed by 6 bases and J by 4 bases, leaving 15 bases between them. CDR3 length: 14 residues. CDR3 loop: CASSPGGVPYGYTF. For the CDR3, the DNA is TGTGCCAGCAGCCCGGGGGGGGTCCCCTATGGCTACACCTTC.